A selection of T cell receptor beta chains follows, all from one sample in a study of T cell repertoires in cytomegalovirus infection. TCRdb analysed the reads with MiXCR anew, one entry per CDR3 protein. Of approximately 310,000 distinct CDR3 sequences listed, 25% are singletons. No antigen has been identified for these receptors. The sample was cultured PBMCs, taken from culture after CMV antigen stimulation. These receptors were taken from a human donor in good health (CMV status not recorded). Some clones in this sample may be carry-over from other donors' samples. Both conserved end residues are part of each CDR3. D genes are given only for firm matches. A clone size is listed for some rows: how often the clone was seen (once, few, many), or a class if it is expanded.

clone_size: .; v_call: TRBV9; d_call: .; j_call: TRBJ1-1; cdr3_nt: TGTGCCAGCAGCGTTGACAGTTGGAACACTGAAGCTTTCTTT; cdr3_aa: CASSVDSWNTEAFF
clone_size: few; v_call: TRBV7-9; d_call: .; j_call: TRBJ2-7; cdr3_nt: TGTGCCAGCAGCCTCAAGACTTCCTACGAGCAGTACTTC; cdr3_aa: CASSLKTSYEQYF
clone_size: few; v_call: TRBV6-4; d_call: TRBD2; j_call: TRBJ2-1; cdr3_nt: TGTGCCAGCAGCCAAGGACTAGCGGGTGAGCAGTTCTTC; cdr3_aa: CASSQGLAGEQFF
clone_size: .; v_call: TRBV27; d_call: .; j_call: TRBJ2-7; cdr3_nt: TGTGCCAGCAGTTTATTTGAGGGAGGAGCTTACGAGCAGTACTTC; cdr3_aa: CASSLFEGGAYEQYF
clone_size: .; v_call: TRBV5-1; d_call: .; j_call: TRBJ1-2; cdr3_nt: TGCGCCAGCAGACCGGCAGACCGCACCAACTATGGCTGCACCTTC; cdr3_aa: CASRPADRTNYGCTF
clone_size: many; v_call: TRBV7-8; d_call: .; j_call: TRBJ1-1; cdr3_nt: TGTGCCAGCAGCGCCGTCGCATCGCGGCGACCTATGCAAGCTTTCTTT; cdr3_aa: CASSAVASRRPMQAFF
clone_size: .; v_call: TRBV28; d_call: .; j_call: TRBJ1-1; cdr3_nt: TGTGCCAGCAGGGCCGGGACCCTCCAACCCGCTGAAGCTTTCTTT; cdr3_aa: CASRAGTLQPAEAFF
clone_size: .; v_call: TRBV4-1; d_call: .; j_call: TRBJ2-3; cdr3_nt: TGCGCCAGCAGCCAAGATTTGCAGGATACGCAGTATTTT; cdr3_aa: CASSQDLQDTQYF
clone_size: few; v_call: TRBV19; d_call: TRBD2; j_call: TRBJ2-1; cdr3_nt: TGTGCCAGTAGTTTCCGGGAGGACAATGAGCAGTTCTTC; cdr3_aa: CASSFREDNEQFF
clone_size: .; v_call: TRBV5-6; d_call: .; j_call: TRBJ2-5; cdr3_nt: TGTGCCAGCAGCTTCCGGTCCCCCCCCGGCCAAGAGACCCAGTACTTC; cdr3_aa: CASSFRSPPGQETQYF
clone_size: .; v_call: TRBV11-3; d_call: .; j_call: TRBJ1-2; cdr3_nt: TGTGCCAGCAGCTGGTCGGGGACTGCCGATGGCTACACCTTC; cdr3_aa: CASSWSGTADGYTF
clone_size: few; v_call: TRBV6-1; d_call: TRBD1; j_call: TRBJ2-2; cdr3_nt: TGTGCCAGCAGAAAACAGGGGGCGCCGGCGAACACCGGGGAGCTGTTTTTT; cdr3_aa: CASRKQGAPANTGELFF
clone_size: once; v_call: TRBV2; d_call: .; j_call: TRBJ1-3; cdr3_nt: TGTGCCAGCAGTAACGAAGGAAACACCATATATTTT; cdr3_aa: CASSNEGNTIYF
clone_size: .; v_call: TRBV7-2; d_call: .; j_call: TRBJ1-1; cdr3_nt: TGTGCCAGCAGCTTATGGGGTGGGAGACCTTTCTTT; cdr3_aa: CASSLWGGRPFF
clone_size: .; v_call: TRBV4-3; d_call: .; j_call: TRBJ2-3; cdr3_nt: TGCGCCAGCAGCCAATCCTTTCGGCAGGACACAGATACGCAGTATTTT; cdr3_aa: CASSQSFRQDTDTQYF
clone_size: few; v_call: TRBV20-1; d_call: TRBD2; j_call: TRBJ2-5; cdr3_nt: TGCAGTGCTAGAGATCATTTTAGCGGGAGCCACGAGACCCAGTACTTC; cdr3_aa: CSARDHFSGSHETQYF
clone_size: .; v_call: TRBV14; d_call: TRBD1; j_call: TRBJ1-2; cdr3_nt: TGTGCCAGCAGCCGACTTTCAGGGGGAGCCGATGGCTACACCTTC; cdr3_aa: CASSRLSGGADGYTF
clone_size: .; v_call: TRBV12-3/TRBV12-4; d_call: TRBD2; j_call: TRBJ2-1; cdr3_nt: TGTGCCAGCGAGACTAGCGGCTCCTACAATGAGCAGTTCTTC; cdr3_aa: CASETSGSYNEQFF
clone_size: few; v_call: TRBV27; d_call: .; j_call: TRBJ1-2; cdr3_nt: TGTGCCAGCAGTCCCGGGGAGATGGAAGGCTACACCTTC; cdr3_aa: CASSPGEMEGYTF
clone_size: many; v_call: TRBV6-1; d_call: TRBD2; j_call: TRBJ2-7; cdr3_nt: TGTGCCAGCAGTTCCCCTAGGACTAGCGGGAGCTACGAGCAGTACTTC; cdr3_aa: CASSSPRTSGSYEQYF
clone_size: once; v_call: TRBV13; d_call: .; j_call: TRBJ2-5; cdr3_nt: TGTGCCAGCAGCCGACGACCGGGACGGCTGTACCGAGAGACCCAGTACTTC; cdr3_aa: CASSRRPGRLYRETQYF
clone_size: many; v_call: TRBV19; d_call: TRBD2; j_call: TRBJ2-1; cdr3_nt: TGTGCCAGTAGTATAGGGATAGGGGCGGGACTAGGAGGTAATGAGCAGTTCTTC; cdr3_aa: CASSIGIGAGLGGNEQFF
clone_size: .; v_call: TRBV7-8; d_call: .; j_call: TRBJ2-7; cdr3_nt: TGTGCCAGCAGCTTCTCGGGACACTCCTACGAGCAGTACTTC; cdr3_aa: CASSFSGHSYEQYF
clone_size: .; v_call: TRBV7-2; d_call: TRBD2; j_call: TRBJ2-7; cdr3_nt: TGTGCCAGCAGGTTACTAGCGGCAAGCTCCTACGAGCAGTACTTC; cdr3_aa: CASRLLAASSYEQYF
clone_size: .; v_call: TRBV20-1; d_call: .; j_call: TRBJ2-5; cdr3_nt: TGCAGTGCCCTACAGGACCGAGGAAGGACCCAGTACTTC; cdr3_aa: CSALQDRGRTQYF
clone_size: .; v_call: TRBV4-3; d_call: .; j_call: TRBJ1-4; cdr3_nt: TGCGCCAGCAGCCAGGAAGGGAGTAATGAAAAACTGTTTTTT; cdr3_aa: CASSQEGSNEKLFF
clone_size: .; v_call: TRBV19; d_call: .; j_call: TRBJ2-1; cdr3_nt: TGTGCCAGTAGTATAGTGGTCTGGAATGAGCAGTTCTTC; cdr3_aa: CASSIVVWNEQFF
clone_size: .; v_call: TRBV3-1; d_call: .; j_call: TRBJ2-2; cdr3_nt: TGTGCCAGCAGCCAAGGGGTCTCTGGGCGGGCTAACACCGGGGAGCTGTTTTTT; cdr3_aa: CASSQGVSGRANTGELFF
clone_size: .; v_call: TRBV7-3; d_call: TRBD1; j_call: TRBJ2-3; cdr3_nt: TGTGCCAGCAGCTCGCAAACCGGGACAGGAGGAGATACGCAGTATTTT; cdr3_aa: CASSSQTGTGGDTQYF
clone_size: many; v_call: TRBV7-8; d_call: .; j_call: TRBJ2-1; cdr3_nt: TGTGCCAGCACCGGTGGACTGAACTCCTACAATGAGCAGTTCTTC; cdr3_aa: CASTGGLNSYNEQFF
clone_size: many; v_call: TRBV12-3/TRBV12-4; d_call: TRBD2; j_call: TRBJ2-1; cdr3_nt: TGTGCCAGCAGGAGCCCTAGCGGGAGCATCAATGAGCAGTTCTTC; cdr3_aa: CASRSPSGSINEQFF
clone_size: .; v_call: TRBV6-2/TRBV6-3; d_call: .; j_call: TRBJ2-5; cdr3_nt: TGTGCCAGCAGTCTAAGATGGGGAGAGACCCAGTACTTC; cdr3_aa: CASSLRWGETQYF
clone_size: .; v_call: TRBV20-1; d_call: .; j_call: TRBJ1-1; cdr3_nt: TGCAGTGCTAGAGGTCAACCGTCAAACACTGAAGCTTTCTTT; cdr3_aa: CSARGQPSNTEAFF
clone_size: .; v_call: TRBV6-1; d_call: TRBD2; j_call: TRBJ2-1; cdr3_nt: TGTGCCAGCAGTTACCCTCCGATAACGTCTAGCGGGAATTACTACAATGAGCAGTTCTTC; cdr3_aa: CASSYPPITSSGNYYNEQFF
clone_size: few; v_call: TRBV2; d_call: .; j_call: TRBJ1-5; cdr3_nt: TGTGCCAGCAGTGAACTAATGGTCGGTCAGCCCCAGCATTTT; cdr3_aa: CASSELMVGQPQHF
clone_size: .; v_call: TRBV19; d_call: TRBD1; j_call: TRBJ1-2; cdr3_nt: TGTGCCAGTAGGAAGGACAGGGGCTATGGCTACACCTTC; cdr3_aa: CASRKDRGYGYTF
clone_size: many; v_call: TRBV11-1; d_call: .; j_call: TRBJ1-5; cdr3_nt: TGTGCCAGCAGCCGGGCGAGCAATCAGCCCCAGCATTTT; cdr3_aa: CASSRASNQPQHF
clone_size: .; v_call: TRBV20-1; d_call: TRBD1; j_call: TRBJ2-7; cdr3_nt: TGCAGTTCAGGGCAGGGGGCCTACGAGCAGTACTTC; cdr3_aa: CSSGQGAYEQYF